What follows is one T cell receptor beta chain and its context. The target antigen is unknown. The data stem from a study of CD8+CD57+ T cells in acquired aplastic anemia. Across the whole study: DNA recovered from sorted CD4+ and CD8+ cells had a mean of around 3.2 ug. Study-wide findings and caveats: The same twenty-nine CD8+ CDR3 sequences occurred in patients and in controls.

Genomic DNA templated the TCR beta VDJ and CDR3 profiling. TCRdb re-derived calls from the reads in MiXCR, one entry per CDR3 protein. The sample shows 180,000 or so distinct CDR3 sequences, approximately 48% of them seen only once. In patients chosen for sequencing, flow cytometry had shown CD8+CD57+ cell expansion. In all patients, the disease was severe acquired aplastic anemia. Each patient gave a blood sample that was collected before any therapy had been received. Sequenced input: sorted CD4+, CD8+, or CD8+CD57+ T cells (not recorded which) from PBMCs. This receptor was obtained from a human donor with aplastic anemia.

The DNA of the CDR3 is TGTGCCAGCAGTTACGAGGGGTTCAACGAGCAGTACTTC. It codes for CASSYEGFNEQYF. This rearrangement joins TRBV6-5 to TRBJ2-7; D tentatively fits TRBD1 or TRBD2 (5 bases each). The CDR3 is 13 residues long. Germline V CDR1 and CDR2: MNHEY, SVGAGI. Trimming shortened V by 2 bases and J by 5 bases, and 10 bases separated the two germline ends.